The T cell receptor (beta chain) under discussion was sequenced for a study of spatial heterogeneity in lung cancer. About the research overall: There were, on average, more than 8.5 raw-read appearances for each unique TCR and UMI combination.

Many counts were recorded for this clonotype. Germline V gives CDR1 LNHNV, CDR2 YYDKDF (reference sequence). The CDR3 has 13 residues. The V segment lost 8 bases and the J segment 3 bases; nucleotides outside the gene matches: 4. Time point meaning: sample taken at primary tumor resection. The donors comprised about 69 untreated early-stage non-small cell lung cancer patients. Whole RNA obtained from tumor, nontumor lung or frozen PBMC underwent sequencing without sorting. TCRdb used MiXCR to reprocess the 5' RACE reads, holding one entry per CDR3 protein. The data hold nearly 80,000 distinct CDR3 sequences, with roughly 8% observed a single time.

The material sequenced was PBMCs, taken at surgery. The origin of this receptor is a male donor with early-stage non-small cell lung cancer. V gene TRBV15 combines with J gene TRBJ2-7, with 10 nucleotides matching TRBD1. CDR3 sequence: CATGGQGNYEQYF. The CDR3 DNA follows: TGTGCCACCGGGGGACAGGGGAACTACGAGCAGTACTTC. Combining the CDR3 with reference TRBV15 and TRBJ2-7 gives the whole variable domain DAMVIQNPRYQVTQFGKPVTLSCSQTLNHNVMYWYQQKSSQAPKLLFHYYDKDFNNEADTPDNFQSRRPNTSFCFLDIRSPGLGDTAMYLCATGGQGNYEQYFGPGTRLTVT.